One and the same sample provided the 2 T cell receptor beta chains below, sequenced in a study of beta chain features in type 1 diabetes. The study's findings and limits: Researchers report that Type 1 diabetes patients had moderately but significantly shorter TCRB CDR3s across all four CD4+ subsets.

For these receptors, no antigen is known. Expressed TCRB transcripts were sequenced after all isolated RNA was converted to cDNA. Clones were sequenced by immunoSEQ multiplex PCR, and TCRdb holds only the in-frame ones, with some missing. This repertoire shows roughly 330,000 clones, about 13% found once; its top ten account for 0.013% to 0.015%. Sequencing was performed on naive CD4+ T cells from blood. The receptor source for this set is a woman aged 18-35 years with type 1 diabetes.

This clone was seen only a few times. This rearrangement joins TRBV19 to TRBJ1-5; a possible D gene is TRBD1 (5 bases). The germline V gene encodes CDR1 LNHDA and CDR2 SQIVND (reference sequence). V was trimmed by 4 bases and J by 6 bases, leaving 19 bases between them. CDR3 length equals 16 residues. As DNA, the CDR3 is TGTGCCAGTAGTACTCTAGGACATGCCCCGGGTCAGCCCCAGCATTTT. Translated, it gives CASSTLGHAPGQPQHF.

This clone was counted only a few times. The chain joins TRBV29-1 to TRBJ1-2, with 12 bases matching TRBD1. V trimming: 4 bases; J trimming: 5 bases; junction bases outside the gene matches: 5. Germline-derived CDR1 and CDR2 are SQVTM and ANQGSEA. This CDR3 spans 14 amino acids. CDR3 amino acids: CSVGGGQGAYGYTF. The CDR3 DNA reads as TGCAGCGTTGGGGGGGGACAGGGGGCGTATGGCTACACCTTC.